The 22 T cell receptor beta chains in this list originate from one sample, sequenced in a study of T-cell memory formation after mild COVID-19. TCRdb called the 5' RACE reads again in MiXCR, with one record for every CDR3 protein. The sample lists nearly 200,000 distinct CDR3 sequences, approximately 16% occurring once. Sequencing was done on a sample of PBMCs or a T cell subset sorted from them (not recorded which). The receptors derive from an adult woman who had mild COVID-19 (a few samples of this study predate the infection). Cell type and time point are not known.

The rearrangement uses TRBV10-3 and TRBJ1-5; unclear D gene. This CDR3 has 15 amino acids. V dropped 3 bases and J dropped 0 bases, with 9 bases sitting between them. CDR1 and CDR2 from the germline V gene are ENHRY and SYGVKD. The CDR3 DNA reads TGTGCCATCAGTGATACAGCCTTTAGCAATCAGCCCCAGCATTTT. Amino acid sequence: CAISDTAFSNQPQHF.

The V call is TRBV27, the J call TRBJ2-2, with 10 positions matching TRBD1. CDR1 is MNHEY, CDR2 SMNVEV, per germline (reference sequence). This CDR3 comprises 14 residues. Trimming at V came to 4 bases and at J to 9 bases, leaving 5 bases not matched to a gene. This chain's CDR3 is CASSSRQGAWELFF. In nucleotides, the CDR3 is TGTGCCAGCAGTTCCAGACAGGGGGCTTGGGAGCTGTTTTTT.

This chain links TRBV7-9 with TRBJ2-3, with no clear D. Trimming took 4 bases from V and 0 from J, leaving 8 bases between them. From germline, CDR1 is SEHNR and CDR2 FQNEAQ (reference sequence). The CDR3 runs to 14 residues. CDR3 sequence (DNA): TGTGCCAGCAGCTCGGCCGGAAGCACAGATACGCAGTATTTT. This codes for CASSSAGSTDTQYF. The full variable domain, in which reference TRBV7-9 and TRBJ2-3 provide the parts outside the CDR3, is DTGVSQNPRHKITKRGQNVTFRCDPISEHNRLYWYRQTLGQGPEFLTYFQNEAQLEKSRLLSDRFSAERPKGSFSTLEIQRTEQGDSAMYLCASSSAGSTDTQYFGPGTRLTVL.

This clonotype was counted a few times. Here the CDR3 reads CSATGGSGNTEAFF. CDR3 coding DNA: TGCAGCGCCACTGGAGGGTCGGGGAACACTGAAGCTTTCTTT. V gene TRBV29-1 combines with J gene TRBJ1-1; D is unclear. With 7 bases removed from V and 1 base from J, the gap between germline ends came to 16 bases. CDR3 length equals 14 residues. Germline-derived CDR1 and CDR2 are SQVTM and ANQGSEA.

This chain joins TRBV7-2 and TRBJ1-4, with D unclear. Between the trimmed V and J ends, which lost 6 bases and 4 bases, there was a span of 18 bases. Germline lookup yields CDR1 SGHTA and CDR2 FQGNSA. The CDR3 extends over 16 amino acids. CDR3 nucleotides: TGTGCCAGCAGTCCTTTGGTAACGTACGGTAATGAAAAACTGTTTTTT. This encodes CASSPLVTYGNEKLFF.

The table lists this clonotype with a count of one. CDR3 bases: TGTGCCAGCAGCCAAGATTCCGGGACCCCAACTAACTATGGCTACACCTTC. It translates to CASSQDSGTPTNYGYTF. The rearrangement uses TRBV4-2 and TRBJ1-2, with a tentative D call TRBD1 (5 bases). Germline-derived CDR1 and CDR2 are LGHNA and YNFKEQ. Trimming stripped 0 bases from V and 0 bases from J, with 14 bases between. This CDR3 region has 17 residues.

The chain employs TRBV5-1 and TRBJ2-7, with D perhaps assigned TRBD1 or TRBD2 (5 bases each). Trimming removed 9 bases from V and 13 bases from J, with 17 bases in between. This CDR3 has 10 residues. Germline V gene lookup returns CDR1 SGHRS and CDR2 YFSETQ. CDR3 DNA sequence: TGCGCCAAAGCATGTCCCGGGGCTTACTTC. Amino acids: CAKACPGAYF.

This clonotype was counted at least ten times. The genes are TRBV7-2 and TRBJ1-2; D gene ambiguous. This CDR3 contains 15 residues. Germline V gives CDR1 SGHTA, CDR2 FQGNSA. V shed 1 base and J shed 0 bases, with 9 bases lying between them. CDR3 sequence (DNA): TGTGCCAGCAGCTTAGGACACCAAGCTAACTATGGCTACACCTTC. This encodes CASSLGHQANYGYTF.

This clonotype came up a few times. This chain joins TRBV12-3 or TRBV12-4 and TRBJ2-1; possible D gene TRBD2, 5 bases. V shed 5 bases and J shed 0 bases, with 8 bases lying between them. The CDR3 consists of 14 residues. The DNA for the CDR3 is TGTGCCAGCAGTCAGAGGGTCTCCTACAATGAGCAGTTCTTC. Its protein product is CASSQRVSYNEQFF.

The genes are TRBV5-1 and TRBJ2-6, with no clear D. Trimming removed 5 bases at V and 3 bases at J, with 6 bases between. The CDR3 extends over 13 amino acids. The germline gives CDR1 SGHRS, CDR2 YFSETQ. CDR3 region: CASSRDGANVLTF. As DNA, the CDR3 is TGCGCCAGCAGTAGGGATGGGGCCAACGTCCTGACTTTC.

The chain uses TRBV5-1 and TRBJ2-1; 15 bases match TRBD2. J lost 4 bases, V lost 0 bases, and 2 bases had no gene match. CDR1 is SGHRS and CDR2 is YFSETQ in the germline V gene. The CDR3 is 17 residues long. CDR3 protein: CASSLAGTSGGYNEQFF. CDR3 bases: TGCGCCAGCAGCTTGGCCGGGACTAGCGGGGGGTACAATGAGCAGTTCTTC.

The chain employs TRBV6-2 or TRBV6-3 and TRBJ2-7; a weak D match, TRBD2 (6 bases). From germline, CDR1 is MNHEY and CDR2 SVGEGT. Trimming cost V 4 bases and J 3 bases, with 19 bases left between them. The CDR3 contains 16 residues. CDR3 sequence: CASSSLEGLDLYEQYF. CDR3 nucleotides: TGTGCCAGCAGTTCATTGGAGGGGTTGGATCTCTACGAGCAGTACTTC.

This chain joins TRBV5-1 and TRBJ1-1; 10 bases match TRBD1. Germline assignment: CDR1 SGHRS and CDR2 YFSETQ. The CDR3 covers 14 residues. The V and J ends lost 7 bases and 5 bases, in that order; junction bases with no gene match: 8. CDR3 sequence (DNA): TGCGCCAGCGATCATGGACAGGGGGGAACTGAAGCTTTCTTT. It is translated as CASDHGQGGTEAFF.

This clonotype was seen a few times. V and J are TRBV6-1 and TRBJ1-2; 7 bases align to TRBD1. The germline V gene has CDR1 MNHNS and CDR2 SASEGT. The CDR3 consists of 16 residues. The V segment lost 0 bases and the J segment 4 bases; nucleotides outside the gene matches: 8. The CDR3 DNA follows: TGTGCCAGCAGTGAAGCGGGACAGTCCTCCAGCTATGGCTACACCTTC. Its translation: CASSEAGQSSSYGYTF.

J is TRBJ1-5 and V is TRBV12-3 or TRBV12-4; D possibly corresponds to TRBD1 (6 bases). The V and J ends lost 6 bases and 3 bases respectively, with 12 bases between them. The CDR3 contains 14 residues. For the CDR3, the DNA is TGTGCCAGCAGCCCTACAGGGACCAATCAGCCCCAGCATTTT. It is translated as CASSPTGTNQPQHF.

This clonotype was seen only a few times. This chain joins TRBV11-2 and TRBJ2-1; 11 bases map to TRBD2. With V trimmed by 1 base and J by 9 bases, 5 bases remained unmatched. Germline V gives CDR1 SGHAT, CDR2 FQNNGV. CDR3 length equals 15 residues. The CDR3 DNA is TGTGCCAGCAGCTTAGTACTAGCGGGAGCCAGTGAGCAGTTCTTC. Protein: CASSLVLAGASEQFF.

The chain is built from TRBV30 and TRBJ2-3; TRBD2 matches at 11 bases. CDR1 GTSNPN and CDR2 SVGIG come from the germline V gene (reference sequence). Trimming took 3 bases from V and 4 from J; bases not matched to a gene: 0. The CDR3 totals 13 residues. The DNA for the CDR3 is TGTGCCTGGAGACTAGCGGGAGCAGATACGCAGTATTTT. Its translation: CAWRLAGADTQYF.

This clonotype was counted a few times. V gene TRBV7-2 combines with J gene TRBJ2-3; 10 bases fit TRBD2. Trimming at V came to 5 bases and at J to 6 bases, leaving 8 bases not matched to a gene. CDR3 size: 15 residues. Germline loops: CDR1 SGHTA, CDR2 FQGNSA. CDR3: CASSPSSGRFDTQYF. The CDR3 DNA reads TGTGCCAGCAGCCCGTCTAGCGGGAGATTCGATACGCAGTATTTT.

The V gene is TRBV30, the J gene TRBJ2-7; 7 bases line up with TRBD1. With 8 bases clipped from V and 0 bases from J, the junction kept 7 bases outside the gene matches. The CDR3 covers 13 residues. CDR1 GTSNPN and CDR2 SVGIG come from the germline V gene (reference sequence). The CDR3 sequence is CAIDRVISYEQYF. In DNA, the CDR3 is TGTGCCATCGACAGGGTCATCTCCTACGAGCAGTACTTC.

This clonotype has a handful of counts. The chain couples TRBV30 to TRBJ1-2; unclear D gene. The V and J ends lost 2 bases and 7 bases respectively, with 8 bases between them. CDR1 is GTSNPN and CDR2 is SVGIG in the germline V gene (reference sequence). This CDR3 is 11 amino acids long. The CDR3 nucleotides are TGTGCCTGGAGTTTGAAGGTTGGCTACACCTTC. Translation gives CAWSLKVGYTF.

By share of the sample, this clonotype is medium-sized. V is TRBV12-3 or TRBV12-4 and J is TRBJ2-7; 8 bases map to TRBD1. Losses at the gene ends were 5 bases for V and 2 bases for J; bases not matched to a gene: 5. The CDR3 is 14 residues long. CDR3 sequence reads: CASSPDRAAYEQYF. For the CDR3, the DNA is TGTGCCAGCAGTCCGGACAGGGCGGCCTACGAGCAGTACTTC.

In nucleotides, the CDR3 is TGTGCCAGCAGCCCGGGGGCAGGGAATTCACCCCTCCACTTT. Residues: CASSPGAGNSPLHF. The chain couples TRBV5-4 to TRBJ1-6, with TRBD1 as a possible D gene (6 bases). V was clipped by 4 bases and J by 7 bases, with 12 bases between them. The CDR3 has 14 residues. Germline V gene data show CDR1 as SGHNT and CDR2 as YYREEE (reference sequence).